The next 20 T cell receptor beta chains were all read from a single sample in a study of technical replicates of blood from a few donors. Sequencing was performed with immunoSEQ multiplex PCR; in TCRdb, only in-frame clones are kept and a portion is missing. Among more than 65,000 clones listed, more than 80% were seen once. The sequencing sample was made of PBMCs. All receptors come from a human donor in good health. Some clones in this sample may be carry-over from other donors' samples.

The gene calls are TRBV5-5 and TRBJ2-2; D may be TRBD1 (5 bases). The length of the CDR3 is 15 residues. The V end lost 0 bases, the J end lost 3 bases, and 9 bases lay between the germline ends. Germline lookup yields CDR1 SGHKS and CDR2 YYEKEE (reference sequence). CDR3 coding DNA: TGTGCCAGCAGCTTGGGGGCCAGGGACACCGGGGAGCTGTTTTTT. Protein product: CASSLGARDTGELFF.

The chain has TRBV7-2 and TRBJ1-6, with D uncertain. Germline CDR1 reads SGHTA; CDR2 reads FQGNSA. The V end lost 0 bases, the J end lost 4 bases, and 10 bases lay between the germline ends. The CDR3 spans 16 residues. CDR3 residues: CASSLAVNKYNSPLHF. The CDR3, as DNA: TGTGCCAGCAGCTTAGCCGTCAACAAATATAATTCACCCCTCCACTTT.

This chain's CDR3 is CASSYETRGNEQFF. The CDR3 DNA follows: TGTGCCAGCAGTTACGAGACTAGGGGTAATGAGCAGTTCTTC. V is TRBV6-5 and J is TRBJ2-1; tentative D call: TRBD2 (6 bases). This CDR3 comprises 14 residues. The germline V gene has CDR1 MNHEY and CDR2 SVGAGI. V dropped 2 bases and J dropped 7 bases, with 12 bases sitting between them.

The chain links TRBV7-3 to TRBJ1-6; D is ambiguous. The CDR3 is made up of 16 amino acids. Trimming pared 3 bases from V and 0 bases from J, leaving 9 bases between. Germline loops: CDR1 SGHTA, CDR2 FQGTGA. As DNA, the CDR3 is TGTGCCAGCAGCTTCAGACGGAGCTCCTATAATTCACCCCTCCACTTT. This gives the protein CASSFRRSSYNSPLHF. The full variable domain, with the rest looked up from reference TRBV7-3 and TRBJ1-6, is GAGVSQTPSNKVTEKGKYVELRCDPISGHTALYWYRQSLGQGPEFLIYFQGTGAADDSGLPNDRFFAVRPEGSVSTLKIQRTERGDSAVYLCASSFRRSSYNSPLHFGNGTRLTVT.

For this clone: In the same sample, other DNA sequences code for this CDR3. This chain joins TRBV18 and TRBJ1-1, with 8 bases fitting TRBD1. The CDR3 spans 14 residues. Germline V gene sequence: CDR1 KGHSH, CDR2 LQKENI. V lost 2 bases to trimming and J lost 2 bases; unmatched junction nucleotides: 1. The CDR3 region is CASSPGQGNTEAFF. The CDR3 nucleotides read TGTGCCAGCTCACCAGGACAGGGAAACACTGAAGCTTTCTTT.

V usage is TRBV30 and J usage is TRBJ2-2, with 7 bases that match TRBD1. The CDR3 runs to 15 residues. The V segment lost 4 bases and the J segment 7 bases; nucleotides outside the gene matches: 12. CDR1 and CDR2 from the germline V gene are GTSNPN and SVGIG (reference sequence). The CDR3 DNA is TGTGCCTGGAAGGGGGCGTGGGTCGAAGGCGGGGAGCTGTTTTTT. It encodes CAWKGAWVEGGELFF.

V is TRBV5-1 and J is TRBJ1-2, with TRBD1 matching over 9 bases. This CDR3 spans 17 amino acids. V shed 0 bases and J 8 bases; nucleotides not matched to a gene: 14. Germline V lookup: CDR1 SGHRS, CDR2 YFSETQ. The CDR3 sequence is CASSLGQGVSPIAGYTF. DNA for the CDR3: TGCGCCAGCAGCTTGGGACAGGGGGTATCACCTATCGCAGGCTACACCTTC.

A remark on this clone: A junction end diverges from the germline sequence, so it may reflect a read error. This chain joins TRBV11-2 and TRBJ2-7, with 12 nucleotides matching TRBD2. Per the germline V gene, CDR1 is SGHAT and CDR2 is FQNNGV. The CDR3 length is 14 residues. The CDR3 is CASRLGLAGNEQYF. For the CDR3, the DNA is TGTGCCAGCAGGTTAGGACTAGCGGGGAACGAGCAGTACTTC.

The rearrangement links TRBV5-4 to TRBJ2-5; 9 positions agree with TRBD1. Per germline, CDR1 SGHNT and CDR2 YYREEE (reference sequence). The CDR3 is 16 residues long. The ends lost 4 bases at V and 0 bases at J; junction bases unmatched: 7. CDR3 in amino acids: CASSPDRGWDQETQYF. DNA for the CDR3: TGTGCCAGCAGCCCGGACAGGGGCTGGGACCAAGAGACCCAGTACTTC.

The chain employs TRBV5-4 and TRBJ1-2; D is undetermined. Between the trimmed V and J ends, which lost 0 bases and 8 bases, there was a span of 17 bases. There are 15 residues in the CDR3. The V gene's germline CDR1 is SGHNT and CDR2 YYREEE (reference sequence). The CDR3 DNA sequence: TGTGCCAGCAGCTTGGGTCCAGGAAACACCCTCGGCTACACCTTC. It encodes CASSLGPGNTLGYTF.

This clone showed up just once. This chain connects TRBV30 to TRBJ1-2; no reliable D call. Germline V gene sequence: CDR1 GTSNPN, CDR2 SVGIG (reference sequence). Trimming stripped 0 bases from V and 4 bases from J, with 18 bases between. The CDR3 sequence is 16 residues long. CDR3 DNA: TGTGCCTGGAGTGTTATTTCCTCGGGCAGCGGCTATGGCTACACCTTC. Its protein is CAWSVISSGSGYGYTF.

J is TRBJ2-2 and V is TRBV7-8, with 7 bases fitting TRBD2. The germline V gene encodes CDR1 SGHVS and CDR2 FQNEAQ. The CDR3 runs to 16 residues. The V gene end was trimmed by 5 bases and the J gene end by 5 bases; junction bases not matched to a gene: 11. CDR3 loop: CASSGLGGARTGELFF. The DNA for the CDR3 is TGTGCCAGCAGCGGGTTGGGAGGGGCGAGAACCGGGGAGCTGTTTTTT.

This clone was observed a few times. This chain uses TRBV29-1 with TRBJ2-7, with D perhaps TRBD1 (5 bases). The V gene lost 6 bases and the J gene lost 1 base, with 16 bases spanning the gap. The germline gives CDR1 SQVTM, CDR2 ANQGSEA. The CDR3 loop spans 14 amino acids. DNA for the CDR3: TGCAGCGTGGGTGATAGGGGCAGATCCTACGAGCAGTACTTC. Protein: CSVGDRGRSYEQYF.

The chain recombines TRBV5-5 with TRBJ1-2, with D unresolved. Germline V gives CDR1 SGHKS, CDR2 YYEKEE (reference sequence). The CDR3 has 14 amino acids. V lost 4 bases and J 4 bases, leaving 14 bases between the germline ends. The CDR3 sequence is CASSPYDTGYGYTF. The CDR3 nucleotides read TGTGCCAGCAGCCCTTACGACACCGGCTATGGCTACACCTTC.

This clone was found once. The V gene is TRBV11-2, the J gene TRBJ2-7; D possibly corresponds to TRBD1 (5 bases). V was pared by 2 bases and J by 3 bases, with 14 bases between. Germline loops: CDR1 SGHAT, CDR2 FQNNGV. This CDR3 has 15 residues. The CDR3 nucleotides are TGTGCCAGCAGCTTAATGACAGCTTCGGGCTACGAGCAGTACTTC. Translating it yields CASSLMTASGYEQYF.

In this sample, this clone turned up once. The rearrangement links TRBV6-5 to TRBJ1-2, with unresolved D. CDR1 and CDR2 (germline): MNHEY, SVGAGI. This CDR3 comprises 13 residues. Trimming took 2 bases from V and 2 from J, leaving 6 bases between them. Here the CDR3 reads CASSYRENYGYTF. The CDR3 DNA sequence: TGTGCCAGCAGTTACAGGGAGAACTATGGCTACACCTTC.

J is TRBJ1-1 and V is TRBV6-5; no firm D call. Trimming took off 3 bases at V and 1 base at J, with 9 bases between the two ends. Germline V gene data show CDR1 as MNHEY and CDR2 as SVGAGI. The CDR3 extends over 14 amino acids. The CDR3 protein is CASSYRGANTEAFF. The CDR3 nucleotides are TGTGCCAGCAGTTATCGGGGAGCGAACACTGAAGCTTTCTTT.

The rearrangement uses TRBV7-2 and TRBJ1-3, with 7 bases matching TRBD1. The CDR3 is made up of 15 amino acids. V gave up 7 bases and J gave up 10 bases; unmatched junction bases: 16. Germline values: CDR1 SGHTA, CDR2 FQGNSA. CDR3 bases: TGTGCCAGCACCCTAGGGCGGACAGGCGACGGGACCATATATTTT. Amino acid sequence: CASTLGRTGDGTIYF.

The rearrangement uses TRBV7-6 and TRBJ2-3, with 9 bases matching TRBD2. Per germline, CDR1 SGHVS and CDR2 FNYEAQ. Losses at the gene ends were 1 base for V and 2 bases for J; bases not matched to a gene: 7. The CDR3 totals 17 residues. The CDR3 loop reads CASSLGLAGLNTDTQYF. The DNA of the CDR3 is TGTGCCAGCAGCTTAGGTCTAGCGGGGCTAAACACAGATACGCAGTATTTT.

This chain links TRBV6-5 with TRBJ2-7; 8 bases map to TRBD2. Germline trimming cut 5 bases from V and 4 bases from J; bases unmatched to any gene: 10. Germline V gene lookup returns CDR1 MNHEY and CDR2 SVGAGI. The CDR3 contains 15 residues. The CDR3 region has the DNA TGTGCCAGCAGTACATCCGGGGGGGCCGGGTACGAGCAGTACTTC. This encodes CASSTSGGAGYEQYF.